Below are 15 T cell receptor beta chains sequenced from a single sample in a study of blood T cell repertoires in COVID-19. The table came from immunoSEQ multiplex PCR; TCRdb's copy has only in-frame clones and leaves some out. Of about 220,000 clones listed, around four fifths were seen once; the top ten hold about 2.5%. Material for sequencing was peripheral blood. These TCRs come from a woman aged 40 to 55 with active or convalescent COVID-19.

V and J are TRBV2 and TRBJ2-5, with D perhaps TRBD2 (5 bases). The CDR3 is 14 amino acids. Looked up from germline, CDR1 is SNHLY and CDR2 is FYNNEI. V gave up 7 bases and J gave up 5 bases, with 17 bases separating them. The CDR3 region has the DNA TGTGCCAGCATGATTGAGAGGGCCTGGGAGACCCAGTACTTC. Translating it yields CASMIERAWETQYF. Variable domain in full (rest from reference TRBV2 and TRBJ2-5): EPEVTQTPSHQVTQMGQEVILRCVPISNHLYFYWYRQILGQKVEFLVSFYNNEISEKSEIFDDQFSVERPDGSNFTLKIRSTKLEDSAMYFCASMIERAWETQYFGPGTRLLVL.

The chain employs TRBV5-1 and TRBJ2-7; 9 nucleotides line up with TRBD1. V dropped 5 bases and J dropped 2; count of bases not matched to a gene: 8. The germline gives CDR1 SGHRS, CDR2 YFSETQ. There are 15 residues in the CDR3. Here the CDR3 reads CASRFLQGAAYEQYF. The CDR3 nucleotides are TGCGCCAGCAGATTCCTACAGGGGGCCGCCTACGAGCAGTACTTC.

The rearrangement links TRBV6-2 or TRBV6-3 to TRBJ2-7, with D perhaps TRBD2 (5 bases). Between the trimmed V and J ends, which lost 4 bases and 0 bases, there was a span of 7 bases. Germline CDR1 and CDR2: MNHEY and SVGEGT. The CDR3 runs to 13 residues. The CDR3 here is CASSSGYSYEQYF. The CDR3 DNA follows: TGTGCCAGCAGTTCGGGGTACTCCTACGAGCAGTACTTC.

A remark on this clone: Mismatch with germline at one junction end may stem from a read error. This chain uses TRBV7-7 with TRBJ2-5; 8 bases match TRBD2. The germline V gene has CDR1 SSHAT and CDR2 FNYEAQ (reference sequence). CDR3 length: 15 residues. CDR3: CASSFGAGAGETQYF. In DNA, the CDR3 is TGTGCTAGCAGCTTTGGAGCGGGGGCTGGAGAGACCCAGTACTTC. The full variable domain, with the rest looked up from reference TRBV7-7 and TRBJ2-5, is GAGVSQSPRYKVTKRGQDVTLRCDPISSHATLYWYQQALGQGPEFLTYFNYEAQPDKSGLPSDRFSAERPEGSISTLTIQRTEQRDSAMYRCASSFGAGAGETQYFGPGTRLLVL.

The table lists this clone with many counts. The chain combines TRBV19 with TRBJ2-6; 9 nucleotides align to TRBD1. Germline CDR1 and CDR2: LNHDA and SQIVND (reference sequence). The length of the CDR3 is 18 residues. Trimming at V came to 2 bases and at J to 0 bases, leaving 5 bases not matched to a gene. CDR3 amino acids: CASSIPGQGFSGANVLTF. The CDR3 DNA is TGTGCCAGTAGTATACCGGGACAGGGATTCTCTGGGGCCAACGTCCTGACTTTC.

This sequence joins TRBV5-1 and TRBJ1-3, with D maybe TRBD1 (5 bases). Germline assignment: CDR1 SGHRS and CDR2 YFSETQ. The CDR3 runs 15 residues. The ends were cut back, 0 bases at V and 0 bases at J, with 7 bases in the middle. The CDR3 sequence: CASSLAGDSGNTIYF. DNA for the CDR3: TGCGCCAGCAGCTTGGCGGGGGACTCTGGAAACACCATATATTTT.

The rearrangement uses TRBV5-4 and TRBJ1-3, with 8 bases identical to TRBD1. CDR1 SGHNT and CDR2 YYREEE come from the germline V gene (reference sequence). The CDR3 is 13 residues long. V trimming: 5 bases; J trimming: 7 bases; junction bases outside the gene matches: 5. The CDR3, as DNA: TGTGCCAGCAGTCCAGACAGGGGTAACACCATATATTTT. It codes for CASSPDRGNTIYF.

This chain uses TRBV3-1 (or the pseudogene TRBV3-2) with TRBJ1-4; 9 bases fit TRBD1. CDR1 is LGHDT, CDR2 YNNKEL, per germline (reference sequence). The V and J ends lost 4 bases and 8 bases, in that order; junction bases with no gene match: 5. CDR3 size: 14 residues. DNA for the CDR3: TGTGCCAGCAGCCTTTGGGACAGGGCCGAAAAACTGTTTTTT. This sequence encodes CASSLWDRAEKLFF.

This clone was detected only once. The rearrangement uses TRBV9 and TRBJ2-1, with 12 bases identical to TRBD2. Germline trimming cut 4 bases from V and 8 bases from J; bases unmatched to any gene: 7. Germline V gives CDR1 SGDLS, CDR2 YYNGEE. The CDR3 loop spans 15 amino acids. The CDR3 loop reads CASSSGLAGRDEQFF. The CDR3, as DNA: TGTGCCAGCAGCTCAGGACTAGCGGGGCGAGATGAGCAGTTCTTC. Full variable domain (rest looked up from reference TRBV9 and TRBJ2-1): DSGVTQTPKHLITATGQRVTLRCSPRSGDLSVYWYQQSLDQGLQFLIQYYNGEERAKGNILERFSAQQFPDLHSELNLSSLELGDSALYFCASSSGLAGRDEQFFGPGTRLTVL.

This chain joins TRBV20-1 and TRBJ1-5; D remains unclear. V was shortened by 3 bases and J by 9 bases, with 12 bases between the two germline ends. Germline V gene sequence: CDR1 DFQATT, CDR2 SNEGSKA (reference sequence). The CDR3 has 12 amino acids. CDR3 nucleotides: TGCAGTGCTAGTACCGTGGAGCTGCCCCAGCATTTT. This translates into CSASTVELPQHF.

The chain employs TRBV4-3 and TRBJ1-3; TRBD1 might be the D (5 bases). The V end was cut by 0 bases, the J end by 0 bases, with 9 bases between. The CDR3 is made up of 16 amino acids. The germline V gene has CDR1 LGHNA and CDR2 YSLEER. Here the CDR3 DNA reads TGCGCCAGCAGCCAAGATAGGACAAGCTCTGGAAACACCATATATTTT. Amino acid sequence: CASSQDRTSSGNTIYF.

The CDR3 DNA follows: TGCAGTGCTAGTCAGCGGGAGGGGGCAGATACGCAGTATTTT. Amino acids: CSASQREGADTQYF. The chain carries TRBV20-1 and TRBJ2-3; TRBD2 aligns across 10 bases. This CDR3 comprises 14 residues. CDR1 and CDR2 (germline): DFQATT, SNEGSKA (reference sequence). V lost 3 bases to trimming and J lost 4 bases; unmatched junction nucleotides: 4.

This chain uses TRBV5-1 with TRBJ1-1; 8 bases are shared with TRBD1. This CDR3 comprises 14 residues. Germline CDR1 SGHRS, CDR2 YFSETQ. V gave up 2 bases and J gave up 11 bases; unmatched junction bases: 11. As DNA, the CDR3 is TGCGCCAGCAGCTTCTTAACCCCGGACAGGGCGGCTTTCTTT. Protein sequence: CASSFLTPDRAAFF.

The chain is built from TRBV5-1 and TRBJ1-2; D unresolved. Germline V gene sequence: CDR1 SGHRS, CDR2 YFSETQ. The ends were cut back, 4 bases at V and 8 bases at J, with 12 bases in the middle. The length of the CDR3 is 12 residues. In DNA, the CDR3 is TGCGCCAGCAGCCGGGAACGGGAAGGCTACACCTTC. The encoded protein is CASSREREGYTF. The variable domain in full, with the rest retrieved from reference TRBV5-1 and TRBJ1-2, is KAGVTQTPRYLIKTRGQQVTLSCSPISGHRSVSWYQQTPGQGLQFLFEYFSETQRNKGNFPGRFSGRQFSNSRSEMNVSTLELGDSALYLCASSREREGYTFGSGTRLTVV.

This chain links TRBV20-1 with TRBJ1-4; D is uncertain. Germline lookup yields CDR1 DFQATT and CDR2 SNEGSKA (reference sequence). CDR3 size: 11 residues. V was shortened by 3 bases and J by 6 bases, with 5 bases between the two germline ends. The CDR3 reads CSARRDEKLFF. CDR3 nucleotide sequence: TGCAGTGCTAGGAGGGATGAAAAACTGTTTTTT.